This TCR beta chain was retrieved from a study of T cells in localized non-small cell lung cancer. Findings and caveats of the study: For the top 100 tumor clones, a median about 60 also appeared in adjacent lung. Heterogeneity remains possible because sequencing was limited to only one tumor region.

The assay was immunoSEQ multiplex PCR, and TCRdb's table has in-frame clones only and misses some. The sample lists fewer than 15,000 clones, 70% to 90% occurring once. CDR3 length equals 13 residues. Germline CDR1 SGDLS, CDR2 YYNGEE. V was trimmed by 3 bases and J by 6 bases, leaving 11 bases between them. As for this clone: Its antigen is unidentified.

V is TRBV9 and J is TRBJ2-3; D gene ambiguous. The receptor was derived from a male donor older than 55 with stage III lung adenocarcinoma. This specimen was peripheral blood, taken before any cancer treatment. CDR3 sequence reads: CASSANIADTQYF. As DNA, the CDR3 is TGTGCCAGCAGCGCCAATATAGCCGATACGCAGTATTTT.